One and the same sample provided the 13 T cell receptor beta chains below, sequenced in a study of blood T cells in healthy people across ages. Then a second PCR, running roughly 7 to 11 cycles, was carried out with a sample-barcoded 5' primer and a J-beta primer mix. TCRdb recomputed calls from the 5' RACE reads with MiXCR, one row per CDR3 protein. The table has about 780,000 distinct CDR3 sequences, more than 25% seen once. These data also formed part of another study, on T cells of mothers and their children.

Material: blood. Receptor source: a boy younger than 18 in good health.

The gene calls are TRBV4-1 and TRBJ2-1, with 10 bases fitting TRBD1. Germline V gives CDR1 MGHRA, CDR2 YSYEKL. V shed 0 bases and J 4 bases; nucleotides not matched to a gene: 9. This CDR3 contains 18 residues. CDR3 residues: CASSQDSRTGGMYNEQFF. The CDR3 DNA reads TGCGCCAGCAGCCAAGATAGCCGGACAGGGGGGATGTACAATGAGCAGTTCTTC.

A word on this clonotype: An end of the junction differs from the germline gene, which may be a read error. V usage is TRBV6-4 and J usage is TRBJ2-6; the D gene is possibly TRBD1 (6 bases). The CDR3 contains 15 residues. Germline values: CDR1 MRHNA, CDR2 SNTAGT. The CDR3 sequence: CASSLTGSGADVLTF. The CDR3 DNA reads as TGTGCCAGCAGTTTGACAGGCTCTGGGGCCGACGTCCTGACTTTC.

Of note for this clonotype: The junction and the germline gene differ at one end; a read error may be behind it. The chain carries TRBV4-1 and TRBJ2-6; D might be TRBD2 (6 bases). Germline assignment: CDR1 MGHRA and CDR2 YSYEKL. The CDR3 consists of 21 residues. The DNA for the CDR3 is TGCGCTAGCAGCCAAGCTAAGGGGATCGGGACTGTCTTCTCTGGGGCCAACGTCCTGACTTTC. Translating gives CASSQAKGIGTVFSGANVLTF.

In its sample, this clonotype was seen a few times. The chain carries TRBV5-4 and TRBJ1-2, with 12 positions matching TRBD1. Trimming took 1 base from V and 8 from J; bases not matched to a gene: 9. The V gene's germline CDR1 is SGHNT and CDR2 YYREEE (reference sequence). The CDR3 contains 16 residues. CDR3 coding DNA: TGTGCCAGCAGCTTGTCGGCGGGACAGGGGGCAAGGGGCTACACCTTC. This translates into CASSLSAGQGARGYTF.

The rearrangement links TRBV20-1 to TRBJ2-1; TRBD2 matches at 9 bases. This CDR3 comprises 15 residues. V gave up 5 bases and J gave up 2 bases; unmatched junction bases: 7. CDR1 is DFQATT, CDR2 SNEGSKA, per germline (reference sequence). This CDR3 reads CSAHRLADPYNEQFF. CDR3 DNA sequence: TGCAGTGCTCATCGACTAGCGGACCCCTACAATGAGCAGTTCTTC.

The chain joins TRBV7-9 to TRBJ2-4, with 9 bases that match TRBD2. This CDR3 has 20 residues. Germline CDR1 and CDR2: SEHNR and FQNEAQ (reference sequence). V trimming: 1 base; J trimming: 0 bases; junction bases outside the gene matches: 13. For the CDR3, the DNA is TGTGCCAGCAGCTTAGACGAGCGGGGGGCCAGACGACTAGCCAAAAACATTCAGTACTTC. The encoded protein is CASSLDERGARRLAKNIQYF. The full variable domain, with the rest looked up from reference TRBV7-9 and TRBJ2-4, is DTGVSQNPRHKITKRGQNVTFRCDPISEHNRLYWYRQTLGQGPEFLTYFQNEAQLEKSRLLSDRFSAERPKGSFSTLEIQRTEQGDSAMYLCASSLDERGARRLAKNIQYFGAGTRLSVL.

The rearrangement links TRBV30 to TRBJ2-7; unclear D gene. Germline V gene sequence: CDR1 GTSNPN, CDR2 SVGIG (reference sequence). The CDR3 loop spans 11 amino acids. With 0 bases removed from V and 7 bases from J, the gap between germline ends came to 7 bases. CDR3 in amino acids: CAWSVSGEQYF. The CDR3 DNA is TGTGCCTGGAGTGTATCTGGGGAGCAGTACTTC.

The chain has TRBV12-3 or TRBV12-4 and TRBJ2-2, with 9 positions matching TRBD1. The trim removed 6 bases at V and 2 bases at J, leaving 13 bases unmatched. This CDR3 has 18 residues. As DNA, the CDR3 is TGTGCCAGCAGCCGAAAGGTCCGAACAGGGGGCAACACCGGGGAGCTGTTTTTT. Translating it yields CASSRKVRTGGNTGELFF.

Turning to this clonotype: The germline gene is not matched at one end of the junction; a read error may be the cause. The chain employs TRBV5-5 and TRBJ1-5; no clear D. The germline V gene has CDR1 SGHKS and CDR2 YYEKEE (reference sequence). This CDR3 spans 14 amino acids. This CDR3 reads CVSSLVADNQPQHF. CDR3 nucleotides: TGTGTCAGCAGCTTGGTGGCAGACAATCAGCCCCAGCATTTT.

This rearrangement joins TRBV7-2 to TRBJ2-3; D remains unclear. Trimming removed 1 base at V and 1 base at J, with 12 bases between. The CDR3 covers 16 residues. From germline, CDR1 is SGHTA and CDR2 FQGNSA. CDR3 loop: CASSLVVGIGTDTQYF. The CDR3, as DNA: TGTGCCAGCAGCTTAGTCGTGGGGATAGGCACAGATACGCAGTATTTT.

The V and J genes are TRBV7-3 and TRBJ2-1; tentatively, D is TRBD1 (6 bases). Deletions cut 5 bases from V and 9 bases from J, with 11 bases between. CDR1 is SGHTA and CDR2 is FQGTGA in the germline V gene. The CDR3 is 12 amino acids. This CDR3 is CASSPLGGEQFF. CDR3 sequence (DNA): TGTGCCAGCAGCCCCCTAGGGGGTGAGCAGTTCTTC.

The chain is built from TRBV29-1 and TRBJ1-1; D gene uncertain. Trimming pared 6 bases from V and 0 bases from J, leaving 11 bases between. The CDR3 is 13 residues long. Germline V gene data show CDR1 as SQVTM and CDR2 as ANQGSEA. Here the CDR3 DNA reads TGCAGCGTCGCCCCGGTACTGAACACTGAAGCTTTCTTT. Translated: CSVAPVLNTEAFF.

This rearrangement joins TRBV20-1 to TRBJ2-5; TRBD1 aligns across 7 bases. Germline CDR1 is DFQATT and CDR2 is SNEGSKA (reference sequence). Unmatched junction bases numbered 5, after V lost 6 bases and J lost 4 bases. This CDR3 is built from 12 residues. The CDR3 protein is CSAPNRGETQYF. CDR3 coding DNA: TGCAGTGCGCCTAACAGGGGAGAGACCCAGTACTTC.